This TCR beta chain was sequenced for a study of OX40 agonist ivuxolimab in advanced cancers. For the study at large: Partial response was recorded in three patients: one hepatocellular carcinoma and two cutaneous melanoma cases.

CDR3 length: 14 amino acids. The V gene lost 5 bases and the J gene lost 3 bases, with 10 bases spanning the gap. Germline CDR1 MNHGY, CDR2 SVAAGI. Produced via immunoSEQ multiplex PCR; TCRdb's table is partial and in-frame only. The sample has tens of thousands of clones, 65% to 85% seen once. People who had autoimmune disease history or systemic immunosuppression were excluded. Study outcomes and limitations: Clonal expansion was seen in CD4+ and CD8+ blood T cells by week 6 at 0.1 to 3.0 mg/kg. Undetermined was the antigen specificity of the expanded peripheral T cells.

In its sample, this clone was seen a few times. The antigen is not known. The chain couples TRBV6-9 to TRBJ1-4; unclear D gene. The sequence derives from an adult with an advanced solid tumor such as melanoma, head and neck, liver or kidney cancer. This specimen consisted of CD4+ or CD8+ T cells sorted from blood, obtained in a trial of the OX40 agonist ivuxolimab. This CDR3 is CASSQQRANEKLFF. The CDR3 DNA sequence: TGTGCCAGCAGTCAACAACGTGCTAATGAAAAACTGTTTTTT.